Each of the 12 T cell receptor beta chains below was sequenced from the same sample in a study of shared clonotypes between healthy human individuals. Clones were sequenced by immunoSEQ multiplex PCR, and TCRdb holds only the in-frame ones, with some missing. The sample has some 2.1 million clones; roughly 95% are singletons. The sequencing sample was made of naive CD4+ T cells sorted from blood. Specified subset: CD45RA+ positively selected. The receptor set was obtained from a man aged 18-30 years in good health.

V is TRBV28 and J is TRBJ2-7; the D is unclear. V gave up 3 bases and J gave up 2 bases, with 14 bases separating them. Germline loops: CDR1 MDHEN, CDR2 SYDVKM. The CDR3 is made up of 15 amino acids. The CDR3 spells CASSFVAGITYEQYF. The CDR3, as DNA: TGTGCCAGCAGTTTCGTTGCAGGTATAACCTACGAGCAGTACTTC.

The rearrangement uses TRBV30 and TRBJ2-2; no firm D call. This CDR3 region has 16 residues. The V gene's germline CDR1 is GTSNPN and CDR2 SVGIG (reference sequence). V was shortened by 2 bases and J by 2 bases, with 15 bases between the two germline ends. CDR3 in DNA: TGTGCCTGGAGTCGCAAGTTGTCCCCTAACACCGGGGAGCTGTTTTTT. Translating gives CAWSRKLSPNTGELFF.

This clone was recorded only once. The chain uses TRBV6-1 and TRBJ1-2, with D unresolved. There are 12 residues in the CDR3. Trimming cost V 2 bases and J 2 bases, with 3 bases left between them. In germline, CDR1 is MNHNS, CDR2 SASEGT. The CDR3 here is CASSELNYGYTF. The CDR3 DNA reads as TGTGCCAGCAGTGAACTGAACTATGGCTACACCTTC.

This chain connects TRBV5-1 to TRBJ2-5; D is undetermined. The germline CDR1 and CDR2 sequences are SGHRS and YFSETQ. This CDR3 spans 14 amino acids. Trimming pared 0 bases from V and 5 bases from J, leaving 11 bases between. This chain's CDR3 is CASSLAGQMETQYF. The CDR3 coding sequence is TGCGCCAGCAGCTTGGCCGGCCAGATGGAGACCCAGTACTTC.

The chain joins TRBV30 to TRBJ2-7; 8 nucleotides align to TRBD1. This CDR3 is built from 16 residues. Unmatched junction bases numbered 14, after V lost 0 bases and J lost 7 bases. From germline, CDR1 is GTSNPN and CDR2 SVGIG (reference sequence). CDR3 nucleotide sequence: TGTGCCTGGAGTGTACTCTTCGGCAGGGGGCCGGGGGAGCAGTACTTC. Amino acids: CAWSVLFGRGPGEQYF.

The DNA of the CDR3 is TGTGCCTGGACCCCCGTGGGGGGGAGGGATACGCAGTATTTT. Its translation: CAWTPVGGRDTQYF. The chain combines TRBV30 with TRBJ2-3, with TRBD2 matching over 7 bases. V shed 4 bases and J 6 bases; nucleotides not matched to a gene: 10. Germline CDR1 reads GTSNPN; CDR2 reads SVGIG (reference sequence). This CDR3 contains 14 residues.

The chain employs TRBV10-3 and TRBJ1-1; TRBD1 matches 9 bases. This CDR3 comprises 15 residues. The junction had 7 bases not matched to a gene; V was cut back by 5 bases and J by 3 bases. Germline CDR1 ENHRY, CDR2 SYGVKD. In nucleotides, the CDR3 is TGTGCCATCAGTTCCGGGACAGGGATATACACTGAAGCTTTCTTT. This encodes CAISSGTGIYTEAFF.

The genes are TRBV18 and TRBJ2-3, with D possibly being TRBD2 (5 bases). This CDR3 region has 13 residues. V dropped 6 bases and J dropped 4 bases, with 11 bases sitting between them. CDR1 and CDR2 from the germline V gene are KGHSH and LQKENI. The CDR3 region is CASSLNGADTQYF. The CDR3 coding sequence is TGTGCCAGCTCTTTAAACGGGGCAGATACGCAGTATTTT. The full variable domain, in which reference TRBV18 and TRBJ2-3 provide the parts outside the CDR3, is NAGVMQNPRHLVRRRGQEARLRCSPMKGHSHVYWYRQLPEEGLKFMVYLQKENIIDESGMPKERFSAEFPKEGPSILRIQQVVRGDSAAYFCASSLNGADTQYFGPGTRLTVL.

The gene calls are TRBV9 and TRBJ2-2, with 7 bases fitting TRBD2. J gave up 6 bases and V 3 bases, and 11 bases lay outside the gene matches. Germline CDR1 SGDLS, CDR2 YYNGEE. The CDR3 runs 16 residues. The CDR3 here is CASSAHGGSNPGELFF. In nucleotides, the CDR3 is TGTGCCAGCAGCGCCCACGGGGGGAGCAACCCCGGGGAGCTGTTTTTT.

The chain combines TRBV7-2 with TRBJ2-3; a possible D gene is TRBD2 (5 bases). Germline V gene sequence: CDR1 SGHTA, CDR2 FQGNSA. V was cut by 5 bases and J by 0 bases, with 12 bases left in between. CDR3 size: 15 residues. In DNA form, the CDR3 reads TGTGCCAGCAGCACCCCGGGGAGTAGCACAGATACGCAGTATTTT. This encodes CASSTPGSSTDTQYF.

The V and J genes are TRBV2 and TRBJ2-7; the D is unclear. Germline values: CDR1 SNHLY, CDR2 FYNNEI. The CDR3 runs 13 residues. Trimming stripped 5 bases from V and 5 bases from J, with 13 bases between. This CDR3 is CASSWWEDDEQYF. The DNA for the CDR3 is TGTGCCAGCAGTTGGTGGGAAGACGACGAGCAGTACTTC.

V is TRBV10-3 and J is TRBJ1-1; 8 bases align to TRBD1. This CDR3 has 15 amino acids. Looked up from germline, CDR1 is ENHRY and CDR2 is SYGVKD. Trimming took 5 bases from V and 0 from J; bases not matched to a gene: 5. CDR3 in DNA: TGTGCCATCAGTCGACAGGGGATAATGAACACTGAAGCTTTCTTT. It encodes CAISRQGIMNTEAFF.